Listed below are T cell receptor beta chains from one sample, sequenced in a study of human T cells and chemical hapten exposure. TCRdb ran MiXCR on the RACE reads and lists one entry per CDR3 protein. This sample yields some 49,000 distinct CDR3 sequences, of which around 9.3% are seen a single time; around 4.5% belongs to the top ten. Specimen: whole blood, collected in connection with sensitization to the hapten diphenylcyclopropenone (DPC). Every receptor here comes from a woman aged 50 to 60 with alopecia areata. Some clones in this sample may be carry-over from other donors' samples. Each CDR3 is given with its conserved first and last residue. Each record gives: clone size, D gene, J gene, V gene, CDR3 DNA, CDR3 protein. The D gene is left open where the match is weak. Clone size is shown for a subset of rows, as once, few, many or a class of expanded clone.

size: .; D: .; J: TRBJ1-5; V: TRBV29-1; DNA: TGCAGCGTTGAAGTAGGGGGCAATCAGCCCCAGCATTTT; CDR3: CSVEVGGNQPQHF
size: few; D: .; J: TRBJ2-5; V: TRBV6-2/TRBV6-3; DNA: TGTGCCAGCAGTTACAGGGACACAAAGACCCAGTACTTC; CDR3: CASSYRDTKTQYF
size: many; D: .; J: TRBJ1-4; V: TRBV3-1; DNA: TGTGCCAGCACCCCCGGGCCTCGTGAAAAACTGTTTTTT; CDR3: CASTPGPREKLFF
size: .; D: .; J: TRBJ2-4; V: TRBV20-1; DNA: TGCAGTGCCCGTCCGGCAGGAAAAAACATTCAGTACTTC; CDR3: CSARPAGKNIQYF
size: .; D: TRBD2; J: TRBJ2-5; V: TRBV29-1; DNA: TGCAGCGTTGAAGATCCCTCGTCCGGGACTAGCGTGGTTGGGACCCAGTACTTC; CDR3: CSVEDPSSGTSVVGTQYF
size: many; D: TRBD1; J: TRBJ2-1; V: TRBV5-1; DNA: TGCGCCAGCAGCTTAAGGGACAGGGGGCGCTGGGCCGACCACAATGAGCAGTTCTTC; CDR3: CASSLRDRGRWADHNEQFF
size: many; D: .; J: TRBJ1-4; V: TRBV3-1; DNA: TGTGCCAGCAGCCAAGGGGCAGACTCCTGGGAAAAACTGTTTTTT; CDR3: CASSQGADSWEKLFF
size: many; D: .; J: TRBJ1-1; V: TRBV12-3/TRBV12-4; DNA: TGTGCCAGCAGTCCGGGGGCGGGAAACACTGAAGCTTTCTTT; CDR3: CASSPGAGNTEAFF
size: .; D: .; J: TRBJ2-5; V: TRBV4-1; DNA: TGCGCCAGCAGCCAAGATCCGGATCGCGAGACCCAGTACTTC; CDR3: CASSQDPDRETQYF
size: few; D: .; J: TRBJ2-7; V: TRBV29-1; DNA: TGCAGCGTTGACACAGCCTACGAGCAGTACTTC; CDR3: CSVDTAYEQYF
size: few; D: TRBD1; J: TRBJ1-5; V: TRBV5-4; DNA: TGTGCCAGCAGCTTGGACAGGGGAGATCAGCCCCAGCATTTT; CDR3: CASSLDRGDQPQHF
size: .; D: .; J: TRBJ1-5; V: TRBV2; DNA: TGTGCCAGCAGTTCCCCCCAACCAGGCGATCAGCCCCAGCATTTT; CDR3: CASSSPQPGDQPQHF
size: .; D: .; J: TRBJ1-1; V: TRBV20-1; DNA: TGCAGTGCTAGACCGCCCAAAGGGAGACGGCTTGAAGCTTTCTTT; CDR3: CSARPPKGRRLEAFF
size: many; D: TRBD2; J: TRBJ2-1; V: TRBV20-1; DNA: TGCAGTGCTAGAGGTGGAAGGTCTAGCGGGAGCAATGAGCAGTTCTTC; CDR3: CSARGGRSSGSNEQFF
size: many; D: TRBD1; J: TRBJ2-4; V: TRBV7-2; DNA: TGTGCCAGCAGCTATGGACAGGGTCCCGGAAACATTCAGTACTTC; CDR3: CASSYGQGPGNIQYF
size: .; D: .; J: TRBJ2-7; V: TRBV29-1; DNA: TGCAGCGTTGAAGGCGCGAAGGCAGGGATGACCTACGAGCAGTACTTC; CDR3: CSVEGAKAGMTYEQYF
size: .; D: .; J: TRBJ1-6; V: TRBV20-1; DNA: TGCAGTGCTAGTTTGCTTGGGAATTCACCCCTCCACTTT; CDR3: CSASLLGNSPLHF
size: many; D: .; J: TRBJ2-1; V: TRBV24-1; DNA: TGTGCCACCAGTGACAGTAGCCACAGCTCCTACAATGAGCAGTTCTTC; CDR3: CATSDSSHSSYNEQFF
size: few; D: .; J: TRBJ1-1; V: TRBV10-3; DNA: TGTGCCATCGAAGGTGACACTGAAGCTTTCTTT; CDR3: CAIEGDTEAFF
size: medium-sized; D: .; J: TRBJ1-2; V: TRBV20-1; DNA: TGCAGTGCTAGAGCCCAAGGAGGGCAAGGTGACTATGGCTACACCTTC; CDR3: CSARAQGGQGDYGYTF
size: many; D: TRBD2; J: TRBJ2-2; V: TRBV12-5; DNA: TGTGCTAGTGGTTTGTTCGCGACTAGCGGGAGTACTTACCGCTACACCGGGGAGCTGTTTTTT; CDR3: CASGLFATSGSTYRYTGELFF
size: .; D: TRBD1; J: TRBJ2-3; V: TRBV3-1; DNA: TGTGCCAGCAGCCAAGGGACAGGGTGGACAGATACGCAGTATTTT; CDR3: CASSQGTGWTDTQYF
size: .; D: .; J: TRBJ2-1; V: TRBV11-3; DNA: TGTGCCAGCAGCCCGGCTAGGGCGAGCGGCAAGTACAATGAGCAGTTCTTC; CDR3: CASSPARASGKYNEQFF